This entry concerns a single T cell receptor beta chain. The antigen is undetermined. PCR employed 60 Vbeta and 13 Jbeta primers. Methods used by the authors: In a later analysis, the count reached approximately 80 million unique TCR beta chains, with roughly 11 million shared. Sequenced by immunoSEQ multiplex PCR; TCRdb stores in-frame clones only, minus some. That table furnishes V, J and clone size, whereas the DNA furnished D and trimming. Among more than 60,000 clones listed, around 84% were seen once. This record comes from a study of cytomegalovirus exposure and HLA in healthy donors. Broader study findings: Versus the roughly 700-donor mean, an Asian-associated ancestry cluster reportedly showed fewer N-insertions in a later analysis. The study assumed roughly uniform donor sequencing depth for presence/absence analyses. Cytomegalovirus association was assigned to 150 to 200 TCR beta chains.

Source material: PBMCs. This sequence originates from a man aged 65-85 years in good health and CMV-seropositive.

The CDR3 here is CASSTSTTSTDTQYF. The CDR3 DNA follows: TGTGCCAGCAGTACTTCTACGACTAGCACAGATACGCAGTATTTT. V and J are TRBV9 and TRBJ2-3; no clear D gene. The CDR3 totals 15 residues. From germline, CDR1 is SGDLS and CDR2 YYNGEE. The V and J ends lost 5 bases and 0 bases respectively, with 13 bases between them.